This TCR beta chain emerged from a study of cytomegalovirus exposure and HLA in healthy donors. Broader study findings: Productive status was seen about 90% or about 30% of the time for most TCR beta V segments in an earlier analysis.

PCR amplification relied on 60 Vbeta primers (plus 13 Jbeta primers). In the authors' methods: Approximately 79 million unique TCR beta chains, some 9.9 million of them shared, were counted by a later analysis. The data were produced by immunoSEQ multiplex PCR, yet TCRdb's version contains in-frame clones alone and is incomplete. V and J calls and clone size are given by that table; D and trimming were obtained from the DNA. The sample includes 90,000 to 120,000 clones. The V gene lost 4 bases and the J gene lost 4 bases, with 20 bases spanning the gap. This CDR3 comprises 16 residues. The germline gives CDR1 LNHDA, CDR2 SQIVND (reference sequence). A note on this clone: Its target is not known.

This chain joins TRBV19 and TRBJ2-7, with D possibly matching TRBD1 (7 bases). This receptor was taken from a man aged 50-60 years in good health and CMV-seronegative. Specimen: PBMCs. The CDR3, as DNA: TGTGCCAGTAGTACTTCCTCAGGGGGAGGTGTATACGAGCAGTACTTC. It codes for CASSTSSGGGVYEQYF.